This entry describes one TCR beta chain. These data are taken from a study of shared clonotypes between healthy human individuals. Profiled with immunoSEQ multiplex PCR; TCRdb holds only in-frame clones, not every one. Of more than 450,000 clones listed, around 74% were seen once; the top ten hold 10% to 15%. With 5 bases removed from V and 1 base from J, the gap between germline ends came to 11 bases. Germline V gives CDR1 SGHTA, CDR2 FQGNSA. The CDR3 runs to 14 residues. The chain joins TRBV7-2 to TRBJ1-1, with D possibly being TRBD1 (6 bases). The sequence was obtained from a woman aged 35 to 49 in good health. Some clones in this sample may be carry-over from other donors' samples. Sequenced sample: PBMCs. The CDR3 DNA sequence: TGTGCCAGCAGCCACAGGGAAAGGAACACTGAAGCTTTCTTT. Translating it yields CASSHRERNTEAFF.